This entry lists 15 T cell receptor beta chains sequenced from one sample in a study of blood T cell repertoires in COVID-19. Only in-frame clones appear in the TCRdb table, and some are missing; sequencing was by immunoSEQ multiplex PCR. Found here are 90,000 or so clones, 90% to 95% of them singletons; the top ten hold 1.8%. Specimen: peripheral blood. These receptors were collected from a human donor with active COVID-19. The donor label of this sample is uncertain.

This chain joins TRBV25-1 and TRBJ2-3; a possible D gene is TRBD2 (5 bases). The germline V gene has CDR1 MGHDK and CDR2 SYGVNS. V was pared by 4 bases and J by 6 bases, with 8 bases between. The CDR3 spans 12 residues. CDR3 in amino acids: CASSVTGDTQYF. The CDR3 nucleotides are TGTGCCAGCAGTGTAACGGGGGATACGCAGTATTTT.

The chain joins TRBV13 to TRBJ1-2; weak D call: TRBD1 (5 bases). There are 13 residues in the CDR3. The V gene lost 5 bases and the J gene lost 3 bases, with 10 bases spanning the gap. Germline V gene data show CDR1 as PRHDT and CDR2 as FYEKMQ (reference sequence). CDR3 coding DNA: TGTGCCAGCAGCCTTCAGGGATACTATGGCTACACCTTC. Translated, it gives CASSLQGYYGYTF. The variable domain in full, with the rest retrieved from reference TRBV13 and TRBJ1-2, is AAGVIQSPRHLIKEKRETATLKCYPIPRHDTVYWYQQGPGQDPQFLISFYEKMQSDKGSIPDRFSAQQFSDYHSELNMSSLELGDSALYFCASSLQGYYGYTFGSGTRLTVV.

The chain recombines TRBV28 with TRBJ1-6; the D is unclear. The V end lost 2 bases, the J end lost 5 bases, and 7 bases lay between the germline ends. From germline, CDR1 is MDHEN and CDR2 SYDVKM. The CDR3 covers 14 residues. The CDR3 DNA follows: TGTGCCAGCAGTTTACTGGCAGATAATTCACCCCTCCACTTT. Protein sequence: CASSLLADNSPLHF.

The V gene is TRBV28, the J gene TRBJ1-5; 9 bases are shared with TRBD1. The length of the CDR3 is 18 residues. With 5 bases clipped from V and 0 bases from J, the junction kept 11 bases outside the gene matches. The germline V gene encodes CDR1 MDHEN and CDR2 SYDVKM. This chain's CDR3 is CASSPQDRGVYSNQPQHF. In DNA form, the CDR3 reads TGTGCCAGCAGTCCCCAAGACAGGGGGGTGTATAGCAATCAGCCCCAGCATTTT.

V usage is TRBV7-8 and J usage is TRBJ1-1; 7 bases match TRBD1. With 5 bases clipped from V and 8 bases from J, the junction kept 5 bases outside the gene matches. Germline assignment: CDR1 SGHVS and CDR2 FQNEAQ. The CDR3 extends over 12 amino acids. CDR3 nucleotide sequence: TGTGCCAGCAGCCTGCACAGGGGAGAAGCTTTCTTT. The encoded protein is CASSLHRGEAFF.

V is TRBV6-1 and J is TRBJ2-7, with D possibly TRBD2 on 6 matching bases. This CDR3 comprises 14 residues. V gave up 3 bases and J gave up 1 base, with 10 bases separating them. The germline V gene encodes CDR1 MNHNS and CDR2 SASEGT. The CDR3 protein is CASSDGEESYEQYF. The CDR3, as DNA: TGTGCCAGCAGTGATGGGGAGGAGTCCTACGAGCAGTACTTC.

The CDR3 DNA follows: TGCGCCAGCAGCCAAGACTCGACAGGGGGATACACTGAAGCTTTCTTT. This translates into CASSQDSTGGYTEAFF. The chain employs TRBV5-1 and TRBJ1-1, with 9 bases lining up with TRBD1. Germline V lookup: CDR1 SGHRS, CDR2 YFSETQ. V trimming: 4 bases; J trimming: 3 bases; junction bases outside the gene matches: 10. The CDR3 contains 16 residues.

This rearrangement joins TRBV15 to TRBJ2-3; D not certain. CDR1 and CDR2 from the germline V gene are LNHNV and YYDKDF (reference sequence). V lost 0 bases and J lost 4, with 8 bases in between. This CDR3 has 14 amino acids. The CDR3 DNA reads TGTGCCACCAGCAGAGATAGTATCGCAGATACGCAGTATTTT. Translated: CATSRDSIADTQYF.

CDR3 coding DNA: TGTGCCAGCTCTAGCGGGGGGCCTGCCGGGGAGCTGTTTTTT. Amino acid sequence: CASSSGGPAGELFF. This chain links TRBV3-1 (or the pseudogene TRBV3-2) with TRBJ2-2, with 11 bases aligning to TRBD2. This CDR3 is 14 amino acids long. With 8 bases clipped from V and 6 bases from J, the junction kept 5 bases outside the gene matches. Germline lookup yields CDR1 LGHDT and CDR2 YNNKEL (reference sequence).

This chain uses TRBV4-1 with TRBJ2-7, with 9 bases aligning to TRBD2. J was trimmed by 1 base and V by 0 bases; bases with no gene match: 7. Germline V CDR1 and CDR2: MGHRA, YSYEKL. This CDR3 is built from 17 residues. DNA of the CDR3: TGCGCCAGCAGCCAAGAAAGTCAGCGGGGGGAGTCCTACGAGCAGTACTTC. Its protein product is CASSQESQRGESYEQYF.

This clone is a singleton in its sample. The V gene is TRBV5-1, the J gene TRBJ2-2; possibly TRBD2 for D (6 bases). Germline V gives CDR1 SGHRS, CDR2 YFSETQ. V was clipped by 0 bases and J by 3 bases, with 9 bases between them. The CDR3 loop spans 15 amino acids. The chain's CDR3 is CASSLAGGHTGELFF. Written as DNA, the CDR3 is TGCGCCAGCAGCTTGGCCGGGGGACACACCGGGGAGCTGTTTTTT.

This sequence joins TRBV2 and TRBJ1-2, with 8 nucleotides matching TRBD1. Per the germline V gene, CDR1 is SNHLY and CDR2 is FYNNEI. This CDR3 has 12 residues. V shed 8 bases and J 8 bases; nucleotides not matched to a gene: 7. The CDR3 sequence: CASLRGRGGYTF. CDR3 DNA: TGTGCCAGCCTCAGGGGGCGCGGGGGCTACACCTTC.

CDR3 nucleotide sequence: TGTGCCATCAGTGAGTCGCTCGAGCGGGCCACAGATACGCAGTATTTT. This sequence encodes CAISESLERATDTQYF. The chain links TRBV10-3 to TRBJ2-3; maybe TRBD2 (6 bases). The CDR3 loop spans 16 amino acids. Trimming took off 0 bases at V and 2 bases at J, with 12 bases between the two ends. The germline CDR1 and CDR2 sequences are ENHRY and SYGVKD.

The J gene is TRBJ2-3, the V gene TRBV27, with D perhaps TRBD2 (6 bases). The CDR3 loop spans 16 amino acids. V lost 3 bases to trimming and J lost 0 bases, with 13 bases between them. Germline loops: CDR1 MNHEY, CDR2 SMNVEV (reference sequence). The CDR3 DNA sequence: TGTGCCAGCAGTTTCGGGGGTTTCAGCAGCACAGATACGCAGTATTTT. Translation gives CASSFGGFSSTDTQYF.

This clone has only a few counts. This chain connects TRBV5-5 to TRBJ1-5, with TRBD1 matching 8 bases. CDR3 length: 15 residues. J was trimmed by 3 bases and V by 4 bases; bases with no gene match: 6. Germline CDR1 and CDR2: SGHKS and YYEKEE (reference sequence). The DNA of the CDR3 is TGTGCCAGCAGCGGGGGACAGGCCTCCAATCAGCCCCAGCATTTT. Encoded protein: CASSGGQASNQPQHF. Full variable domain (rest looked up from reference TRBV5-5 and TRBJ1-5): DAGVTQSPTHLIKTRGQQVTLRCSPISGHKSVSWYQQVLGQGPQFIFQYYEKEERGRGNFPDRFSARQFPNYSSELNVNALLLGDSALYLCASSGGQASNQPQHFGDGTRLSIL.